Sequencing of this T cell receptor beta chain was carried out in a study of blood T cell repertoires in COVID-19. Background on the study: Sample material is recorded as cDNA or gDNA derived from T cells, B-cell-depleted T cells, or PBMCs.

Assignment of participants to cohorts was predicated upon participant-reported clinical history. The CDR3 length is 15 residues. With 4 bases clipped from V and 6 bases from J, the junction kept 7 bases outside the gene matches. CDR1 and CDR2 from the germline V gene are SGHRS and YFSETQ. Using immunoSEQ multiplex PCR, the repertoire was profiled, and TCRdb retains in-frame clones only, with some absent. The data show about 500,000 clones, with roughly 87% seen just once and roughly 0.7% held by the top ten. Specimen: PBMCs or T cells enriched from blood (not recorded which). The chain links TRBV5-1 to TRBJ2-3, with 11 bases that match TRBD2. The sequence was collected from a woman younger than 30 who had recovered from COVID-19. The CDR3 nucleotides are TGCGCCAGCAGCCCTTTAGCGGGGGGGCAGGATACGCAGTATTTT. This codes for CASSPLAGGQDTQYF. Complete variable domain (other parts from reference TRBV5-1 and TRBJ2-3): KAGVTQTPRYLIKTRGQQVTLSCSPISGHRSVSWYQQTPGQGLQFLFEYFSETQRNKGNFPGRFSGRQFSNSRSEMNVSTLELGDSALYLCASSPLAGGQDTQYFGPGTRLTVL.